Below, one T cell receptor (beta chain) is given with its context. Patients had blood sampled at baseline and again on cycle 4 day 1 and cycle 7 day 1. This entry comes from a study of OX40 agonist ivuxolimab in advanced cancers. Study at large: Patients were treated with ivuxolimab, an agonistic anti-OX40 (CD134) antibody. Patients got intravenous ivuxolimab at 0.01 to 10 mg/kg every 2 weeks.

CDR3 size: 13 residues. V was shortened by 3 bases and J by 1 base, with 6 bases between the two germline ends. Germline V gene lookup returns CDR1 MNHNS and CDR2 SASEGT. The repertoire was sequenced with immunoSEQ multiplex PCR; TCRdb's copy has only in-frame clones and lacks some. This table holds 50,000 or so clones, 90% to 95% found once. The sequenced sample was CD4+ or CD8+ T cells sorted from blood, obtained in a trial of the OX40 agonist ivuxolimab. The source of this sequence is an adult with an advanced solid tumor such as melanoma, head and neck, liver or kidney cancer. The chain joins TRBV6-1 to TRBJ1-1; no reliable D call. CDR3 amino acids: CASSDLGNTEAFF. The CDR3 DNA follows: TGTGCCAGCAGTGACTTGGGGAACACTGAAGCTTTCTTT.